This TCR beta chain was retrieved from a study of OX40 agonist ivuxolimab in advanced cancers. Study information: At doses from 0.01 to 10 mg/kg, patients were given intravenous ivuxolimab every 2 weeks. Three dose-escalation patients had partial responses: one with hepatocellular carcinoma and two with cutaneous melanoma.

Notes on this clone: What it binds is not known.

The repertoire was sequenced with immunoSEQ multiplex PCR; TCRdb's copy has only in-frame clones and lacks some. The profile shows 98,000 or so clones, approximately 90% of them singletons. Germline V gene sequence: CDR1 SGHNT, CDR2 YYREEE (reference sequence). Trimming removed 3 bases at V and 3 bases at J, with 16 bases between. The CDR3 runs 15 residues. The study, taken as a whole, reports: Near-lowest levels of clonal expansion characterized partial responders at 0.1-3.0 mg/kg. Some nonresponders additionally presented with little normalized T-cell clonal expansion.

The TCR comes from an adult with an advanced solid tumor such as melanoma, head and neck, liver or kidney cancer. V is TRBV5-4 and J is TRBJ2-7, with a weak D call TRBD2 (7 bases). The specimen comprised CD4+ or CD8+ T cells sorted from blood, sampled in a trial of the OX40 agonist ivuxolimab. The CDR3, as DNA: TGTGCCAGCAGCTGGGGGGGGCAGGGAGGCTACGAGCAGTACTTC. Translation: CASSWGGQGGYEQYF.